Below, 19 T cell receptor beta chains from the same sample are listed, as sequenced in a study of blood T cell repertoires in COVID-19. The repertoire was sequenced with immunoSEQ multiplex PCR; TCRdb's copy has only in-frame clones and lacks some. Of some 320,000 clones listed, around 87% are singletons. The sequenced material came from PBMCs or T cells enriched from blood (not recorded which). The source of these receptors is a woman aged 25 to 45 who had recovered from COVID-19.

This clone showed up just once. The J gene is TRBJ1-4, the V gene TRBV19, with 12 positions matching TRBD1. The CDR3 has 17 residues. Germline loops: CDR1 LNHDA, CDR2 SQIVND (reference sequence). Germline trimming cut 7 bases from V and 7 bases from J; bases unmatched to any gene: 13. The CDR3 nucleotides are TGTGCCAGTACCCCCCTCCCGGGACAGGGGGCGAGTGAAAAACTGTTTTTT. This translates into CASTPLPGQGASEKLFF.

The V and J genes are TRBV10-3 and TRBJ2-3; D is unclear. This CDR3 has 14 amino acids. Germline assignment: CDR1 ENHRY and CDR2 SYGVKD. The germline V and J ends were trimmed by 5 bases and 3 bases, with 12 bases remaining between them. The CDR3 loop is CAISIASSTDTQYF. CDR3 DNA: TGTGCCATCAGTATCGCGAGTAGTACAGATACGCAGTATTTT.

This sequence joins TRBV6-5 and TRBJ1-2; D gene unclear. There are 15 residues in the CDR3. With 6 bases removed from V and 0 bases from J, the gap between germline ends came to 14 bases. Germline V gene data show CDR1 as MNHEY and CDR2 as SVGAGI. The CDR3 coding sequence is TGTGCCAGCAGCCGCGGCACGGTAACTAACTATGGCTACACCTTC. This sequence encodes CASSRGTVTNYGYTF.

The chain combines TRBV5-4 with TRBJ1-4; the D gene is possibly TRBD1 (6 bases). Looked up from germline, CDR1 is SGHNT and CDR2 is YYREEE (reference sequence). The CDR3 length is 12 residues. The V end lost 4 bases, the J end lost 14 bases, and 15 bases lay between the germline ends. The CDR3 here is CASSRDKRALFF. CDR3 sequence (DNA): TGTGCCAGCAGCCGGGACAAAAGGGCCCTGTTTTTT. Full variable domain (outside the CDR3, taken from reference TRBV5-4 and TRBJ1-4): ETGVTQSPTHLIKTRGQQVTLRCSSQSGHNTVSWYQQALGQGPQFIFQYYREEENGRGNFPPRFSGLQFPNYSSELNVNALELDDSALYLCASSRDKRALFFGSGTQLSVL.

This chain connects TRBV5-1 to TRBJ1-3, with D unresolved. The CDR3 runs to 17 residues. CDR1 is SGHRS and CDR2 is YFSETQ in the germline V gene. Between the trimmed V and J ends, which lost 3 bases and 0 bases, there was a span of 16 bases. CDR3 protein: CASSSSGDPSSGNTIYF. CDR3 DNA sequence: TGCGCCAGCAGCTCCAGCGGTGACCCCAGCTCTGGAAACACCATATATTTT.

The chain couples TRBV11-2 to TRBJ1-2, with 7 bases aligning to TRBD1. J lost 6 bases, V lost 1 base, and 2 bases had no gene match. The CDR3 is made up of 13 amino acids. CDR1 SGHAT and CDR2 FQNNGV come from the germline V gene. CDR3 amino acids: CASSLGQGNGYTF. The CDR3, as DNA: TGTGCCAGCAGCTTAGGACAGGGAAATGGCTACACCTTC. Filled out from reference TRBV11-2 and TRBJ1-2, the complete variable domain reads EAGVAQSPRYKIIEKRQSVAFWCNPISGHATLYWYQQILGQGPKLLIQFQNNGVVDDSQLPKDRFSAERLKGVDSTLKIQPAKLEDSAVYLCASSLGQGNGYTFGSGTRLTVV.

This clone appeared a single time. The chain combines TRBV3-1 (or the pseudogene TRBV3-2) with TRBJ1-3; TRBD1 aligns across 7 bases. V trimming: 1 base; J trimming: 5 bases; junction bases outside the gene matches: 5. CDR3 length: 15 amino acids. Germline-derived CDR1 and CDR2 are LGHDT and YNNKEL (reference sequence). The CDR3 coding sequence is TGTGCCAGCAGCCAAGGACAGGGTAGGAGAAACACCATATATTTT. It encodes CASSQGQGRRNTIYF.

This chain links TRBV28 with TRBJ1-1, with TRBD1 identical over 8 bases. The trim removed 3 bases at V and 4 bases at J, leaving 10 bases unmatched. This CDR3 comprises 16 residues. The V gene's germline CDR1 is MDHEN and CDR2 SYDVKM. CDR3 in DNA: TGTGCCAGCAGTTTCCACCGAGACAGGGGCCTCACTGAAGCTTTCTTT. Its translation is CASSFHRDRGLTEAFF.

V is TRBV19 and J is TRBJ1-5, with D hard to call. The germline gives CDR1 LNHDA, CDR2 SQIVND (reference sequence). The CDR3 has 16 amino acids. The CDR3 DNA follows: TGTGCGATCTTAAAAATCGACAAACTTAGCAATCAGCCCCAGCATTTT. Its translation: CAILKIDKLSNQPQHF.

The chain uses TRBV3-1 (or the pseudogene TRBV3-2) and TRBJ1-6; 7 bases map to TRBD1. V shed 1 base, J shed 8 bases, and the junction held 2 bases outside the gene matches. This CDR3 is 14 amino acids long. Looked up from germline, CDR1 is LGHDT and CDR2 is YNNKEL (reference sequence). The CDR3 DNA reads as TGTGCCAGCAGCCAAGGGCAGGGGGATTCACCCCTCCACTTT. It specifies CASSQGQGDSPLHF.

The gene calls are TRBV12-3 or TRBV12-4 and TRBJ1-2, with 7 nucleotides matching TRBD1. There are 13 residues in the CDR3. V lost 6 bases, J lost 2 bases, and 3 bases stayed unmatched. The CDR3 loop is CASSRTGNYGYTF. The CDR3 DNA sequence: TGTGCCAGCAGCCGGACAGGAAACTATGGCTACACCTTC.

The chain carries TRBV6-2 or TRBV6-3 and TRBJ1-2; no firm D call. The CDR3 consists of 14 residues. Trimming took off 0 bases at V and 2 bases at J, with 7 bases between the two ends. Germline-derived CDR1 and CDR2 are MNHEY and SVGEGT. The CDR3 here is CASSYSMENYGYTF. DNA of the CDR3: TGTGCCAGCAGTTACTCGATGGAGAACTATGGCTACACCTTC.

The chain employs TRBV5-1 and TRBJ2-1, with D tentatively TRBD1 (6 bases). Germline V gene sequence: CDR1 SGHRS, CDR2 YFSETQ. The germline V and J ends were trimmed by 4 bases and 4 bases, with 21 bases remaining between them. The CDR3 has 17 residues. CDR3 protein: CASSGSHRQVSYNEQFF. CDR3 DNA sequence: TGCGCCAGCAGCGGATCGCACCGACAGGTTTCGTACAATGAGCAGTTCTTC. The variable domain in full, completed from reference TRBV5-1 and TRBJ2-1, reads KAGVTQTPRYLIKTRGQQVTLSCSPISGHRSVSWYQQTPGQGLQFLFEYFSETQRNKGNFPGRFSGRQFSNSRSEMNVSTLELGDSALYLCASSGSHRQVSYNEQFFGPGTRLTVL.

This clone came up a few times. J is TRBJ1-2 and V is TRBV19; D uncertain. Trimming removed 2 bases at V and 5 bases at J, with 6 bases between. The V gene's germline CDR1 is LNHDA and CDR2 SQIVND (reference sequence). The CDR3 totals 12 residues. The CDR3 protein is CASSISRYGYTF. DNA of the CDR3: TGTGCCAGTAGTATAAGTCGGTATGGCTACACCTTC.

This clone appeared a single time. The chain combines TRBV19 with TRBJ1-2; 8 bases are a match to TRBD1. The CDR3 loop spans 14 amino acids. Germline loops: CDR1 LNHDA, CDR2 SQIVND (reference sequence). Trimming at V came to 6 bases and at J to 5 bases, leaving 8 bases not matched to a gene. This CDR3 is CASSSTGVWYGYTF. Here the CDR3 DNA reads TGTGCCAGTAGCTCGACAGGGGTTTGGTATGGCTACACCTTC. The whole variable domain, remainder taken from reference TRBV19 and TRBJ1-2, is DGGITQSPKYLFRKEGQNVTLSCEQNLNHDAMYWYRQDPGQGLRLIYYSQIVNDFQKGDIAEGYSVSREKKESFPLTVTSAQKNPTAFYLCASSSTGVWYGYTFGSGTRLTVV.

J is TRBJ2-1 and V is TRBV5-1; 11 bases align to TRBD2. Germline CDR1 and CDR2: SGHRS and YFSETQ. J gave up 9 bases and V 4 bases, and 18 bases lay outside the gene matches. The CDR3 totals 18 residues. The CDR3 coding sequence is TGCGCCAGCAGCGTACATAGCGGGGGGGCTCCCGGTACTCGTGAGCAGTTCTTC. Protein product: CASSVHSGGAPGTREQFF.

The V and J genes are TRBV4-1 and TRBJ1-5, with D possibly being TRBD1 (6 bases). Germline CDR1 and CDR2: MGHRA and YSYEKL. V lost 1 base, J lost 0 bases, and 16 bases lay in between. The CDR3 sequence is 18 residues long. The CDR3 DNA reads TGCGCCAGCAGCCAAGGGAGGAGGGGGGGATATAGCAATCAGCCCCAGCATTTT. Amino acids: CASSQGRRGGYSNQPQHF.

The rearrangement joins TRBV18 to TRBJ2-2; no clear D. V lost 3 bases and J lost 0, with 8 bases in between. Germline loops: CDR1 KGHSH, CDR2 LQKENI. This CDR3 has 15 amino acids. The CDR3 region has the DNA TGTGCCAGCTCACCGCGGCACGCGAACACCGGGGAGCTGTTTTTT. Translating gives CASSPRHANTGELFF.

The V and J genes are TRBV4-1 and TRBJ2-5; a weak D match, TRBD1 (6 bases). In germline, CDR1 is MGHRA, CDR2 YSYEKL. Trimming shortened V by 2 bases and J by 6 bases, and 7 bases separated the two germline ends. The CDR3 has 12 amino acids. The CDR3 sequence is CASSQQGKTQYF. The CDR3 nucleotides are TGCGCCAGCAGCCAACAGGGGAAGACCCAGTACTTC.